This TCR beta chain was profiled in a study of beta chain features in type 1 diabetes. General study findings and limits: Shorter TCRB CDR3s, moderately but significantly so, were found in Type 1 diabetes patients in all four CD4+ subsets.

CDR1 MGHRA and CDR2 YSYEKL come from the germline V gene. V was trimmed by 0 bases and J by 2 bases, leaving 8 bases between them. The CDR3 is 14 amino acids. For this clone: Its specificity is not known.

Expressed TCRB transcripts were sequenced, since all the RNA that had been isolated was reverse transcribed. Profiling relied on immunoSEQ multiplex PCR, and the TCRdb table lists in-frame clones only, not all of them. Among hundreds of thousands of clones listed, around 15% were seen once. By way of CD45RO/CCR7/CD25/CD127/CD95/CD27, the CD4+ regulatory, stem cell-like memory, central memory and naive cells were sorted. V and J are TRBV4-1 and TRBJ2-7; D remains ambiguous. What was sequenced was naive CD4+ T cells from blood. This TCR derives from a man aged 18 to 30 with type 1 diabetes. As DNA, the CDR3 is TGCGCCAGCAGCCAAGAGGTGGTAGCCTACGAGCAGTACTTC. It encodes CASSQEVVAYEQYF.